The rows below give T cell receptor beta chains drawn from one sample of a study of regulatory T cells in long-lasting Graves disease. TCRdb reprocessed the multiplex PCR reads via MiXCR and lists one record per CDR3 protein. The sample records more than 300,000 distinct CDR3 sequences, about 11% being singletons. This sample was also put to use in a study of T cells in Graves' hyperthyroidism and ophthalmopathy.

The sample consisted of peripheral blood mononuclear cells (PBMCs), taken at new diagnosis, from a patient treated with antithyroid drugs. These receptors all come from a woman aged 18-29 years with Graves disease. Both conserved end residues are part of each CDR3. The D gene is left open where the match is weak. Some rows mark clone size as missing; the rest say once, few, many or name a class of expanded clone.

d_call j_call v_call clone_size cdr3_aa cdr3_nt
NA TRBJ2-2 TRBV28 many CASSLWRPSPRELFF TGTGCCAGCAGTTTATGGAGACCTAGTCCCAGGGAGCTGTTTTTT
NA TRBJ2-3 TRBV2 many CASRIWGTDTQYF TGTGCCAGCAGGATCTGGGGCACAGATACGCAGTATTTT
NA TRBJ1-1 TRBV30 many CAWIKQNTEAFF TGTGCCTGGATTAAGCAGAACACTGAAGCTTTCTTT
NA TRBJ1-2 TRBV13 NA CASSLGITGPDEGYTF TGTGCCAGCAGCTTAGGTATTACAGGTCCAGACGAAGGCTACACCTTC
NA TRBJ2-1 TRBV15 few CATHETRGNEQFF TGTGCCACCCATGAGACGCGGGGTAATGAGCAGTTCTTC
NA TRBJ1-1 TRBV6-2/TRBV6-3 few CASSNPDKKMSAFF TGTGCCAGCAGTAACCCAGACAAGAAGATGTCGGCTTTCTTT
NA TRBJ1-5 TRBV12-3/TRBV12-4 many CASSLRGFWAGQPQHF TGTGCCAGCAGTTTAAGGGGATTTTGGGCTGGGCAGCCCCAGCATTTT
NA TRBJ2-7 TRBV6-5 many CASSYSSYEQYF TGTGCCAGCAGTTACTCCTCCTACGAGCAGTACTTC
NA TRBJ2-2 TRBV12-3/TRBV12-4 many CASSSRWGGHANTGELFF TGTGCCAGCAGTTCCCGGTGGGGGGGACACGCGAACACCGGGGAGCTGTTTTTT
NA TRBJ1-1 TRBV20-1 few CSARDFRLLDTEAFF TGCAGTGCTAGAGATTTCCGTCTCCTGGACACTGAAGCTTTCTTT
NA TRBJ2-1 TRBV7-2 many CASSLGWRGGRGHNEQFF TGTGCCAGCAGCTTAGGGTGGAGGGGGGGCAGGGGGCACAATGAGCAGTTCTTC
NA TRBJ1-2 TRBV11-2 many CASSLLNNYGYTF TGTGCCAGCAGCTTACTGAATAACTATGGCTACACCTTC
TRBD2 TRBJ2-1 TRBV20-1 many CSVLGMAGGPHEQFF TGCAGTGTCTTGGGAATGGCGGGAGGGCCCCATGAGCAGTTCTTC
NA TRBJ1-5 TRBV27 NA CASSLRGNSNQPQHF TGTGCCAGCAGTTTACGGGGGAATAGCAATCAGCCCCAGCATTTT
TRBD2 TRBJ2-7 TRBV27 many CASGIPTSGEKQYF TGTGCCAGCGGAATACCGACTAGCGGGGAAAAGCAGTACTTC
NA TRBJ2-1 TRBV11-2 many CASSLGTANEQFF TGTGCCAGCAGCTTAGGGACAGCCAATGAGCAGTTCTTC
NA TRBJ2-6 TRBV11-2 few CASSPRGSVSFSGANVLTF TGTGCCAGCAGCCCCAGAGGATCGGTCAGTTTCTCTGGGGCCAACGTCCTGACTTTC
TRBD1 TRBJ1-1 TRBV5-5 many CASSLADRDNTGAFF TGTGCCAGCAGCTTAGCGGACAGGGATAACACTGGAGCTTTCTTT
NA TRBJ1-5 TRBV27 few CASSFGPGSGQPQHF TGTGCCAGCAGTTTTGGTCCGGGAAGTGGCCAACCCCAGCATTTT
NA TRBJ1-2 TRBV5-1 NA CASSLRGSGVNYGYTF TGCGCCAGCAGCTTGAGAGGTAGTGGCGTTAACTATGGCTACACCTTC
NA TRBJ1-1 TRBV10-3 many CAISSTGIRAEAFF TGTGCCATCAGTTCGACAGGCATTAGGGCTGAAGCTTTCTTT
NA TRBJ1-1 TRBV12-5 many CASGLVHRGGPEAFF TGTGCTAGTGGTTTGGTACATAGAGGGGGACCTGAAGCTTTCTTT
TRBD2 TRBJ2-5 TRBV9 many CASSVGPAGGRETQYF TGTGCCAGCAGCGTAGGGCCAGCGGGAGGTAGAGAGACCCAGTACTTC
TRBD1 TRBJ2-1 TRBV12-3/TRBV12-4 many CASSPGQGRVSVEQFF TGTGCCAGCAGCCCTGGACAGGGGAGAGTATCAGTCGAGCAGTTCTTC
NA TRBJ2-4 TRBV27 many CASGMIRDIQYF TGTGCCAGCGGGATGATCAGGGACATTCAGTACTTC
TRBD2 TRBJ2-7 TRBV6-2/TRBV6-3 many CASSYPGGGGAYEQYF TGTGCCAGCAGTTACCCCGGGGGGGGGGGAGCCTACGAGCAGTACTTC
NA TRBJ2-2 TRBV5-6 many CASSFFRSNTGELFF TGTGCCAGCAGCTTCTTCCGATCAAACACCGGGGAGCTGTTTTTT